This paragraph reports one T cell receptor beta chain. This sample stems from a study of technical replicates of blood from several donors. Trimming pared 6 bases from V and 2 bases from J, leaving 4 bases between. The CDR3 consists of 10 residues. Germline values: CDR1 DFQATT, CDR2 SNEGSKA (reference sequence). The repertoire was sequenced with immunoSEQ multiplex PCR; TCRdb's copy has only in-frame clones and lacks some. The data hold about 71,000 clones, with around 90% observed a single time. The source material was T cells isolated from PBMCs. The chain joins TRBV20-1 to TRBJ1-1; D uncertain. The sequence derives from a human donor in good health. Written as DNA, the CDR3 is TGCAGTGCCACTAACACTGAAGCTTTCTTT. It translates to CSATNTEAFF.